The T cell receptor beta chain described here comes from a study of blood T cells in healthy people across ages. V gave up 5 bases and J gave up 4 bases; unmatched junction bases: 6. The CDR3 runs 13 residues. Germline V CDR1 and CDR2: DFQATT, SNEGSKA (reference sequence). This clonotype was seen a few times. Then a second PCR, running roughly 7 to 11 cycles, was carried out with a sample-barcoded 5' primer and a J-beta primer mix. TCRdb processed the 5' RACE reads anew with MiXCR; each CDR3 protein has one entry. The data show about a million distinct CDR3 sequences, about 53% seen once. Sequenced material: blood. This receptor was taken from a woman aged 60-75 years in good health. The J gene is TRBJ2-7, the V gene TRBV20-1; 9 bases map to TRBD1. The CDR3 DNA reads as TGCAGTGCTGAGGGGACAGGGCGATACGAGCAGTACTTC. The encoded protein is CSAEGTGRYEQYF.